This entry describes one TCR beta chain. Only in-frame clones appear in the TCRdb table, and some are missing; sequencing was by immunoSEQ multiplex PCR. The data hold hundreds of thousands of clones, with approximately 96% observed a single time. This sample was included in a study of shared clonotypes between healthy human individuals. Naive CD8 cells lacked CD45RO, underwent positive selection for CCR7 and left out terminally differentiated effector memory CD45RA+ cells. Germline CDR1 reads LNHNV; CDR2 reads YYDKDF (reference sequence). Trimming cost V 3 bases and J 1 base, with 7 bases left between them. The CDR3 is 14 residues long.

This sequence originates from a woman in her twenties or thirties in good health. The sequencing input was naive CD8+ T cells sorted from blood. The J gene is TRBJ1-5, the V gene TRBV15; D gene ambiguous. The CDR3: CATSSSDSNQPQHF. CDR3 nucleotide sequence: TGTGCCACCAGCAGTTCTGACAGCAATCAGCCCCAGCATTTT.